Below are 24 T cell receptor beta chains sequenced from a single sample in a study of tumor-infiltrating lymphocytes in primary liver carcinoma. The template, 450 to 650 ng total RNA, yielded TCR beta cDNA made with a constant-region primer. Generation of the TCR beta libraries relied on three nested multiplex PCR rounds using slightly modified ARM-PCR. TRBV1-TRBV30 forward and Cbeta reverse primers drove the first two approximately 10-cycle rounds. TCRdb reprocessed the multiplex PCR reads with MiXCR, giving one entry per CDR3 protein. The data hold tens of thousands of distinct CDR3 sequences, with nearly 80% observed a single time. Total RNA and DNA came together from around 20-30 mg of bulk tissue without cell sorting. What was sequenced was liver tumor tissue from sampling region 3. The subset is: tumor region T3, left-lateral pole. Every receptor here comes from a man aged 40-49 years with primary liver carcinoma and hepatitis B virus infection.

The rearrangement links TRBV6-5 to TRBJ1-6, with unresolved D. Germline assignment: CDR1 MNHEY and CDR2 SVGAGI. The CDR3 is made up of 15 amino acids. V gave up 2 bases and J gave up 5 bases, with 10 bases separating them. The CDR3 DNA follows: TGTGCCAGCAGTTACGTCGCGGGTAATAATTCACCCCTCCACTTT. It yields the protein CASSYVAGNNSPLHF.

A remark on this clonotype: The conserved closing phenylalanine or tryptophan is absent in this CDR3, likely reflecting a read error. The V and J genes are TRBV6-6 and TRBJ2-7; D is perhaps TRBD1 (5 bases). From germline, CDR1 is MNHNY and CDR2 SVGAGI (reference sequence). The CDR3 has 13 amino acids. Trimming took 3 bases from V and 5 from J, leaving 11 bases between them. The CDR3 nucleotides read TGTGCCAGCAGTTATCCACAGGCAAACGAGCAGTACTAC. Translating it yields CASSYPQANEQYY.

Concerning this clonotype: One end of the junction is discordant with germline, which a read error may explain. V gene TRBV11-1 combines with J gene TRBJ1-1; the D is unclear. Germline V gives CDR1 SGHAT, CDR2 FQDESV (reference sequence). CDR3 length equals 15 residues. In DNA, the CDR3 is TGTGCCAGCAGCGCCAAACTCAGTATGATCACTGAAGCATTCTTT. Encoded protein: CASSAKLSMITEAFF. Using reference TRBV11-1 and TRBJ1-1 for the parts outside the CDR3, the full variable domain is EAEVAQSPRYKITEKSQAVAFWCDPISGHATLYWYRQILGQGPELLVQFQDESVVDDSQLPKDRFSAERLKGVDSTLKIQPAELGDSAMYLCASSAKLSMITEAFFGQGTRLTVV.

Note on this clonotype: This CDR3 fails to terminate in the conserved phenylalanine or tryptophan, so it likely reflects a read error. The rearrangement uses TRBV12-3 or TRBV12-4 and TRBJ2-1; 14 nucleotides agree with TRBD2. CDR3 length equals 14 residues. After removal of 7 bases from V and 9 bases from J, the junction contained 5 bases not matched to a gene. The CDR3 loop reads CASNPGTSGSEQFL. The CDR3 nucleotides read TGTGCCAGCAATCCCGGGACTAGCGGGAGTGAGCAGTTCCTC.

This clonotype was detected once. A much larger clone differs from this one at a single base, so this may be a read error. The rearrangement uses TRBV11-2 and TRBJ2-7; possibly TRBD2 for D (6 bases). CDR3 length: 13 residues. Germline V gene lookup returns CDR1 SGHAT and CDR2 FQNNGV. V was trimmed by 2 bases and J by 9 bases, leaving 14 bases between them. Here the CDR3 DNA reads TGTGCCAGCAGCTTAAGTAAGCTAGCGTCGCAGTACTTC. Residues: CASSLSKLASQYF.

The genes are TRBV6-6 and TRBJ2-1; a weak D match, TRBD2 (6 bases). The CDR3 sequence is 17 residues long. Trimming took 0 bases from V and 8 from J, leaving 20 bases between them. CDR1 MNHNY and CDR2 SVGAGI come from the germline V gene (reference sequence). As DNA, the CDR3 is TGTGCCAGCAGTTACTCATGGGGAACTAGCTCTAAGCATGAGCAGTTCTTC. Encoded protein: CASSYSWGTSSKHEQFF.

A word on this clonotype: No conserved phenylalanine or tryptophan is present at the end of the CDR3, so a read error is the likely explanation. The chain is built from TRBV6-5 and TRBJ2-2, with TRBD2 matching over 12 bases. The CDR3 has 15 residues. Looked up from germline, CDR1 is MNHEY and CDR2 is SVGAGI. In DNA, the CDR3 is TGTTCCAGCAGGGTGACTAGCGGGAGTCTTGGGGAGCTGTTTTCT. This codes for CSSRVTSGSLGELFS.

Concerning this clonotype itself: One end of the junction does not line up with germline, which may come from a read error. As DNA, the CDR3 is TGTGTCAGCAGCTTTAACGGACTAGCCGGTAATGAGCAGTTCTTC. This translates into CVSSFNGLAGNEQFF. The chain recombines TRBV7-2 with TRBJ2-1; 8 bases line up with TRBD2. The length of the CDR3 is 15 residues. Germline assignment: CDR1 SGHTA and CDR2 FQGNSA.

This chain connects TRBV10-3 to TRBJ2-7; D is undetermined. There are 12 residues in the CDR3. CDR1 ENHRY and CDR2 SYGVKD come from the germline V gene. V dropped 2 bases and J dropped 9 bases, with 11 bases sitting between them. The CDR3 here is CAISEKMVGQYF. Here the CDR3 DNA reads TGTGCCATCAGTGAGAAGATGGTGGGGCAGTACTTC.

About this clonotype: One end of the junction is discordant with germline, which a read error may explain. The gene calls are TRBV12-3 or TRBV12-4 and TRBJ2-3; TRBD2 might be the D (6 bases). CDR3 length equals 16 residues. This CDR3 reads CPSTSGRSGGTDMQYF. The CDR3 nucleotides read TGTCCCAGCACCTCGGGGAGGAGCGGAGGCACAGATATGCAGTATTTT.

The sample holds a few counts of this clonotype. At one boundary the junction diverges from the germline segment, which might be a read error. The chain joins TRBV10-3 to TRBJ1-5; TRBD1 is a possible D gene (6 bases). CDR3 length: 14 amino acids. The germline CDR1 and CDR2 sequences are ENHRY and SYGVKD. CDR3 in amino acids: CAISEYGGDQSQHF. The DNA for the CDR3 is TGTGCTATCAGTGAGTATGGGGGCGATCAGTCCCAGCATTTT.

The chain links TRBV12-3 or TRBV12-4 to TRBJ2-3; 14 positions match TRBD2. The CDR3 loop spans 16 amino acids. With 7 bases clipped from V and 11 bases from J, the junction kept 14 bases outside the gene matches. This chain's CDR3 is CASNLYGTSGSVGQYF. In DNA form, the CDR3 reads TGTGCCAGCAATCTATACGGGACTAGCGGGAGCGTCGGGCAGTATTTT.

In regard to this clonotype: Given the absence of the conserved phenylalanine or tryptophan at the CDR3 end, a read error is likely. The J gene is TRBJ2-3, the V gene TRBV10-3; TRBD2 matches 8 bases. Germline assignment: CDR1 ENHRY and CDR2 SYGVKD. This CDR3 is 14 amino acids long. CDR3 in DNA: TGTGCCATCAGTGACGTAGCGGGATCAGACACGCAGTATTTG. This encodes CAISDVAGSDTQYL.

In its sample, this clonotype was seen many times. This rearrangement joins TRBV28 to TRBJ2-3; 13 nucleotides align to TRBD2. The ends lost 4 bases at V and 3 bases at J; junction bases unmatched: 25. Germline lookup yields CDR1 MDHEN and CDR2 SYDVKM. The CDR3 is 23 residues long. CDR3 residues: CASSSPPSRTSGSHPGHTDTQYF. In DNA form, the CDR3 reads TGTGCCAGCAGTTCGCCCCCCTCCCGGACTAGCGGGAGCCACCCAGGTCATACAGATACGCAGTATTTT.

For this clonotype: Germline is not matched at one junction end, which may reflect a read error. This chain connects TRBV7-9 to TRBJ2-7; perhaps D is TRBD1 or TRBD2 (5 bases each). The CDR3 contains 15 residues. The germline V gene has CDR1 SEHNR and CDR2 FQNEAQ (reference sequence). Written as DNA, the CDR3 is TGTGCCAGCAGCCACGGGACGGATGGTGGGCGCGAGCAATACTTT. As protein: CASSHGTDGGREQYF. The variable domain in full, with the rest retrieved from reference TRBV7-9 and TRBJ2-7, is DTGVSQNPRHKITKRGQNVTFRCDPISEHNRLYWYRQTLGQGPEFLTYFQNEAQLEKSRLLSDRFSAERPKGSFSTLEIQRTEQGDSAMYLCASSHGTDGGREQYFGPGTRLTVT.

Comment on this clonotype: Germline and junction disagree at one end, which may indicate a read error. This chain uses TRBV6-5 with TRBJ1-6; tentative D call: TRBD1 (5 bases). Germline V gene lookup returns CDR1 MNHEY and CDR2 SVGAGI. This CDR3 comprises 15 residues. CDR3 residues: CTSRERSAPLSPLHF. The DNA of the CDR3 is TGTACCAGCAGGGAAAGGAGTGCCCCCCTTTCACCCCTCCACTTT.

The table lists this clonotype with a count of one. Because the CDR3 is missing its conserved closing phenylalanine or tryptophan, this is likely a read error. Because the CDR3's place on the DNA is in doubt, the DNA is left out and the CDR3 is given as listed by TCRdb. The CDR3 reads CTRSYRASLFL. The rearrangement uses TRBV6-2 or TRBV6-3 and TRBJ2-1; the table's D gene call, TRBD2, was not cross checked with the DNA. A total of 11 residues make up the CDR3, ends included. Germline V gene sequence: CDR1 MNHEY, CDR2 SVGEGT.

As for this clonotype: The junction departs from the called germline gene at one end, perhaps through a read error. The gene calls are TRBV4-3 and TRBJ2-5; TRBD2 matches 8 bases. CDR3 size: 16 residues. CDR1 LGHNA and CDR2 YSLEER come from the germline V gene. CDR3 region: CASSQGGTRGGGTQYF. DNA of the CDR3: TGCGCCAGCAGCCAAGGCGGGACTAGGGGGGGGGGGACCCAGTACTTT.

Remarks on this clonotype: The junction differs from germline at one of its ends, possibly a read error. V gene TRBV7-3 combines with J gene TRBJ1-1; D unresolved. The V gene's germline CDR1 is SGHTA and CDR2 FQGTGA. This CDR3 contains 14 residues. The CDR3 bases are TGTGCCAGCAACTCCGGTCGCGGGTCTACTGAAGTTTTCTTT. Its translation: CASNSGRGSTEVFF.

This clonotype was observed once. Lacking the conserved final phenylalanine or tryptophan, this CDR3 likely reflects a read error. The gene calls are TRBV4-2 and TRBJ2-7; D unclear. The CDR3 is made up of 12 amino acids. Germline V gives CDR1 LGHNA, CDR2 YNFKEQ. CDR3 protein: CDSSQGVNEQYL. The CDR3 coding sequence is TGTGACAGCAGCCAAGGAGTGAACGAGCAGTACCTC.

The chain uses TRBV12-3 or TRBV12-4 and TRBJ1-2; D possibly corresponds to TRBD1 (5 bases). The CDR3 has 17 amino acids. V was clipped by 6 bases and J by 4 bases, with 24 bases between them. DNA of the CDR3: TGTGCCAGCAGATCTGGGAGACCGGGGCAGAAAGTCTATGGCTACACCTTC. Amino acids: CASRSGRPGQKVYGYTF.

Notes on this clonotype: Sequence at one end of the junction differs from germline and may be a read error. CDR3 sequence: CNVEGGGLIGSEWFF. CDR3 sequence (DNA): TGCAACGTTGAAGGGGGTGGGCTAATCGGTTCTGAGTGGTTCTTC. The J gene is TRBJ2-1, the V gene TRBV29-1, with D possibly TRBD1 on 6 matching bases. CDR1 is SQVTM, CDR2 ANQGSEA, per germline. The CDR3 extends over 15 amino acids.

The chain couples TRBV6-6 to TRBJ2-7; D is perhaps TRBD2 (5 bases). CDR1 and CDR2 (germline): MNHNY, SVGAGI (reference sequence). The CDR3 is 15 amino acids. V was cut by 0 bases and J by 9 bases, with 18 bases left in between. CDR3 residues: CASSYSGKPTCGQYF. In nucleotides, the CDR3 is TGTGCCAGCAGTTACTCCGGGAAACCTACCTGCGGGCAGTACTTC.

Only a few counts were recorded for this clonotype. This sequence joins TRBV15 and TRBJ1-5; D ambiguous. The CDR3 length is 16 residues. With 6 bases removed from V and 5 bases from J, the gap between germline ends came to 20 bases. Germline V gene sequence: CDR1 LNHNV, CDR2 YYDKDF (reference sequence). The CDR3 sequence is CATSHRLVDGDQPQHF. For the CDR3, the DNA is TGTGCCACCAGTCACCGACTCGTGGATGGGGATCAGCCCCAGCATTTT.